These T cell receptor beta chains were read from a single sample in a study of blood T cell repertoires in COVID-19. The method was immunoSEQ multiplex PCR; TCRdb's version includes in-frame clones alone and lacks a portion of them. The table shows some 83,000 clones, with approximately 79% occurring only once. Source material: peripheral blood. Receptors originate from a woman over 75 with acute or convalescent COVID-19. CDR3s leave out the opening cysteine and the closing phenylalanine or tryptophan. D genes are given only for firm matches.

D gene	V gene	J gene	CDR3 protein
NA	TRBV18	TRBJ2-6	ASSPLGVSGGANVLT
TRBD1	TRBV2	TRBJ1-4	ASSGRQGYEKLF
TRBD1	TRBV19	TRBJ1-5	ASSIGTGRNQPQH
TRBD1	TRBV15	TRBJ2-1	ATSEQQGSSSYNEQF
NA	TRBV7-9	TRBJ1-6	ASSLIDSPLH
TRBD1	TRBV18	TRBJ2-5	ASSPPGTGEETQY
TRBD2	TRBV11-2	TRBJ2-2	ASSLWTSGDTGELF
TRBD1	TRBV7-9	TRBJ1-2	ASSFGQGEKST
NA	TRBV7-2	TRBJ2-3	ASSGGTQNTQY
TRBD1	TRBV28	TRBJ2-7	ASLTAGQGASEQY
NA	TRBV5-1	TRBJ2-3	ASSPDSGDTQY
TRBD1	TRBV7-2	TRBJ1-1	ASTRTGAGGTTEAF
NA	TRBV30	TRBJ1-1	AWSVWGAGETF
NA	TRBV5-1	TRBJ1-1	ASSWGGQNTEAF
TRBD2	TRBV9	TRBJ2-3	ASSVGTSESADTQY
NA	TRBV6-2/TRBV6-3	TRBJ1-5	ASSYSGHGNQPQH
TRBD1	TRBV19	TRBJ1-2	ASSMGTGISYGYT
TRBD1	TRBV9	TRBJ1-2	ASSVSEGTGWEGYT
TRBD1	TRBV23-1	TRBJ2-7	ASSQGTGGLKYEQY
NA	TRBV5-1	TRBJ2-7	ASSLGGLPEQY
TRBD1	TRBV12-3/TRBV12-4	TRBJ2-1	ASSSDRDSEQF
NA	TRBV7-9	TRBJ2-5	ASSLQGLETQY
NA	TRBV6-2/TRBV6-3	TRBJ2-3	ASSWDSMRDTQY
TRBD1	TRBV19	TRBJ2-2	ATPRGQTNTGELF
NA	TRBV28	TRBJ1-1	ASSLGGGNTEAF
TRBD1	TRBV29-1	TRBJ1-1	SGGTAGEAF
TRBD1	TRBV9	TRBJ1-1	ASSTDRLNTEAF
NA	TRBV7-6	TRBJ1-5	ASSPDRIGIGPQH
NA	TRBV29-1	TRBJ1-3	SVDEGSGNTIY
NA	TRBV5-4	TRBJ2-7	ASSLGAGNEQY
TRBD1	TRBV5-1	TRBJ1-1	ASSRRTGARGNTEAF
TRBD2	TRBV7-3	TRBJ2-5	ASSWTSESWETQY
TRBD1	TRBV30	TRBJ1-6	AWSGQENSPLH
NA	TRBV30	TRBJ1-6	AWRSDSYSPLH